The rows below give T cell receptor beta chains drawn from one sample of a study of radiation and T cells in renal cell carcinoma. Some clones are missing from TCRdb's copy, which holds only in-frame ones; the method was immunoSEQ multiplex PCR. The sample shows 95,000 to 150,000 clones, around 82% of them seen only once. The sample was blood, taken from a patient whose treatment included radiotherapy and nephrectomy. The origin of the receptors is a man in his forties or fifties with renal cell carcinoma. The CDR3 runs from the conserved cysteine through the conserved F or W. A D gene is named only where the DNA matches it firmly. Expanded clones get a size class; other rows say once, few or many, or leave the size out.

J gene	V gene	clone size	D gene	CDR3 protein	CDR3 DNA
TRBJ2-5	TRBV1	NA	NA	CIRFPILDRGHQETQYF	TGCATCCGTTTCCCCATACTGGACAGGGGACACCAAGAGACCCAGTACTTC
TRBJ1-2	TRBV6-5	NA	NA	CASRVQQGIGYGYTF	TGTGCCAGCAGGGTACAACAGGGAATAGGGTATGGCTACACCTTC
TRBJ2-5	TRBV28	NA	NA	CASSFSAGTKETQYF	TGTGCCAGCAGTTTCTCAGCAGGGACAAAAGAGACCCAGTACTTC
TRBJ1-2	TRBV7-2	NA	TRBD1	CASSLVWTGNYGYTF	TGTGCCAGCAGCTTAGTGTGGACAGGGAACTATGGCTACACCTTC
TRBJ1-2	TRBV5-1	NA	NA	CASSADVGIYGYTF	TGCGCCAGCAGCGCGGACGTGGGCATCTATGGCTACACCTTC
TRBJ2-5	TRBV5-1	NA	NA	CASSLDREETQYF	TGCGCCAGCAGCTTGGACAGGGAAGAGACCCAGTACTTC
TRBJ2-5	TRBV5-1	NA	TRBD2	CASSPRGDQETQYF	TGCGCCAGCAGCCCTCGGGGGGATCAAGAGACCCAGTACTTC
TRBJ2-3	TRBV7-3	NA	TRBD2	CASSLGPQSGTADTQYF	TGTGCCAGCAGCTTAGGCCCTCAGAGCGGGACCGCAGATACGCAGTATTTT
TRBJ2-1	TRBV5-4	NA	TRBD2	CASSPGTSGSGEQFF	TGTGCCAGCAGCCCCGGGACTAGCGGGAGCGGTGAGCAGTTCTTC
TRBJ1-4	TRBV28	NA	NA	CASNVPTGEKLFF	TGTGCCAGCAACGTGCCAACCGGAGAAAAACTGTTTTTT
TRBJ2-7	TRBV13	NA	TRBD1	CASSHRDRGIYEQYF	TGTGCCAGCAGCCACAGGGACAGGGGGATTTACGAGCAGTACTTC
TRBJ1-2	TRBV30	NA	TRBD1	CAWREPGTGRGGYTF	TGTGCCTGGAGGGAGCCTGGGACAGGGCGGGGTGGCTACACCTTC
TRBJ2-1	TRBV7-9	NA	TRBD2	CASSSFLAGGKNEQFF	TGTGCCAGCAGCTCATTCCTAGCGGGAGGCAAAAATGAGCAGTTCTTC
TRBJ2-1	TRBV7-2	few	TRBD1	CASSLRQGNNEQFF	TGTGCCAGCAGCTTACGACAGGGGAACAATGAGCAGTTCTTC
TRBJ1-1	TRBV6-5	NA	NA	CASRDRALPNTEAFF	TGTGCCAGCAGAGACAGAGCCCTTCCGAACACTGAAGCTTTCTTT
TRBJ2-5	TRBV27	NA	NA	CASRSVWDSQAGETQYF	TGTGCCAGCCGCAGCGTCTGGGACTCCCAAGCGGGAGAGACCCAGTACTTC
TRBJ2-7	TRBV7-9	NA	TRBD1	CASSSSTGDHEQYF	TGTGCCAGCAGCTCCTCGACAGGGGACCACGAGCAGTACTTC
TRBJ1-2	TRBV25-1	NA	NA	CASSQGGRGRDYGYTF	TGTGCCAGCAGCCAGGGAGGTAGGGGTCGAGACTATGGCTACACCTTC
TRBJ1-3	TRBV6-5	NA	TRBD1	CASSVTGESGNTIYF	TGTGCCAGCAGTGTGACAGGGGAATCTGGAAACACCATATATTTT
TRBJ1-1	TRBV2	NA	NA	CASNPPGNTEAFF	TGTGCCAGCAACCCGCCAGGGAACACTGAAGCTTTCTTT
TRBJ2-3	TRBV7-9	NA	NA	CASSLALGWRDGSPDTQYF	TGTGCCAGCAGCTTAGCGCTCGGGTGGAGGGACGGGAGCCCAGATACGCAGTATTTT
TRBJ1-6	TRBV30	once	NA	CAWSGIEGGSPLHF	TGTGCCTGGAGTGGGATCGAGGGGGGTTCACCCCTCCACTTT
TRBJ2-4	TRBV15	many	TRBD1	CATSRSGTGGCLAKNIQYF	TGTGCCACCAGCAGGTCCGGGACAGGGGGCTGTCTAGCCAAAAACATTCAGTACTTC
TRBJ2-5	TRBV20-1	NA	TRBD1	CSAYRGETQYF	TGCAGTGCTTACAGGGGGGAGACCCAGTACTTC
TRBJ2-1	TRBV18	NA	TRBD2	CASSLDGLAGNYNEQFF	TGTGCCAGCTCCCTCGATGGACTAGCGGGGAACTACAATGAGCAGTTCTTC
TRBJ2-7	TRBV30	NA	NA	CAWSRLFYEQYF	TGTGCCTGGAGTCGACTCTTCTACGAGCAGTACTTC
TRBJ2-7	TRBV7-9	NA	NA	CASSFGYYEQYF	TGTGCCAGCAGCTTCGGGTACTACGAGCAGTACTTC
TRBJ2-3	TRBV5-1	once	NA	CASSLGLVYPDTQYF	TGCGCCAGCAGCTTGGGACTAGTCTACCCAGATACGCAGTATTTT
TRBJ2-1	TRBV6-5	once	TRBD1	CASSYLVRTGLREQFF	TGTGCCAGCAGTTATCTCGTGAGGACAGGGTTGCGTGAGCAGTTCTTC
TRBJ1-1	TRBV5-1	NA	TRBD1	CASRQTGGGNTEAFF	TGCGCCAGCAGACAGACAGGGGGCGGGAACACTGAAGCTTTCTTT
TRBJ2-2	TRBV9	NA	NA	CASSVGTSNTGELFF	TGTGCCAGCAGCGTAGGAACTAGTAACACCGGGGAGCTGTTTTTT
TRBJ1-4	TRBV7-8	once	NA	CASSLAWGMANEKLFF	TGTGCCAGCAGCTTAGCGTGGGGGATGGCTAATGAAAAACTGTTTTTT
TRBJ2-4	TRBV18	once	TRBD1	CASSPDRVNIQYF	TGTGCCAGCTCACCGGACAGGGTGAACATTCAGTACTTC
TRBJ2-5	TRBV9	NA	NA	CASSVSPQETQYF	TGTGCCAGCAGCGTATCACCCCAAGAGACCCAGTACTTC
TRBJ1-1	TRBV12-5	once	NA	CASVRGSNTEAFF	TGTGCTAGTGTCAGGGGCTCGAACACTGAAGCTTTCTTT
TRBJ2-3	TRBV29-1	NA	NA	CSVDPLATSTDTQYF	TGCAGCGTCGACCCGCTAGCGACTAGCACAGATACGCAGTATTTT
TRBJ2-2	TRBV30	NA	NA	CAWSLGGAGELFF	TGTGCCTGGTCTCTCGGAGGGGCCGGGGAACTGTTTTTT
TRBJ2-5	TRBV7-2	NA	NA	CASSPLGQETQYF	TGTGCCAGCAGCCCCCTTGGCCAAGAGACCCAGTACTTC
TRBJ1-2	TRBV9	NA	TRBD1	CASSVGTGAGYTF	TGTGCCAGCAGCGTAGGCACAGGGGCGGGCTACACCTTC
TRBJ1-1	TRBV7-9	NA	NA	CASSLGGQLANTEAFF	TGTGCCAGCAGCTTAGGAGGACAGTTGGCAAACACTGAAGCTTTCTTT
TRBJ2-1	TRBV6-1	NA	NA	CASSGVNEQFF	TGTGCCAGCAGTGGGGTGAATGAGCAGTTCTTC
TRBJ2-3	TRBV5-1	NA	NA	CASSTPDGSSTDTQYF	TGCGCCAGCAGCACCCCCGACGGGAGTTCGACAGATACGCAGTATTTT
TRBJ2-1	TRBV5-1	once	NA	CASSQAGSRGSEQFF	TGCGCCAGCAGCCAAGCGGGCTCAAGAGGATCTGAGCAGTTCTTC
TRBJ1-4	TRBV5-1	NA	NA	CASSLVLGPGREKLFF	TGCGCCAGCAGCTTGGTCCTCGGGCCTGGAAGGGAAAAACTGTTTTTT
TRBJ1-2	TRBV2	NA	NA	CASSEVSVNYGYTF	TGTGCCAGCAGTGAAGTGTCCGTAAACTATGGCTACACCTTC
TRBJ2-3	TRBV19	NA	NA	CASSKLGGNTDTQYF	TGTGCCAGTAGTAAATTAGGGGGGAACACAGATACGCAGTATTTT
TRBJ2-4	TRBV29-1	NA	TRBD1	CSAAQGATEKNIQYF	TGCAGCGCTGCACAGGGGGCGACGGAGAAAAACATTCAGTACTTC
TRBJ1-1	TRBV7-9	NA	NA	CASSSQDTNTEAFF	TGTGCCAGCAGCTCTCAAGACACGAACACTGAAGCTTTCTTT
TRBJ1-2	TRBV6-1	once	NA	CASRAYQGNYGYTF	TGTGCCAGCAGGGCTTACCAGGGAAACTATGGCTACACCTTC
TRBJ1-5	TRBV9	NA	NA	CASSSTGGSSRNQPQHF	TGTGCCAGCAGCTCCACGGGGGGTTCGAGTCGCAATCAGCCCCAGCATTTT
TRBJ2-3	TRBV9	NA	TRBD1	CASSVQGQGGGDTQYF	TGTGCCAGCAGCGTACAAGGACAGGGTGGGGGCGATACGCAGTATTTT
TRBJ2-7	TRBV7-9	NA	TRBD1	CASSLPPGQGFHEQYF	TGTGCCAGCAGCCTGCCTCCGGGACAGGGCTTTCACGAGCAGTACTTC
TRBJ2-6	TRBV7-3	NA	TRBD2	CASSLGPPAGGANVLTF	TGTGCCAGCAGCTTAGGCCCCCCAGCGGGAGGGGCCAACGTCCTGACTTTC
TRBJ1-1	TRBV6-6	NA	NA	CASSYSSGGSDTEAFF	TGTGCCAGCAGTTACTCGTCGGGGGGGTCCGACACTGAAGCTTTCTTT
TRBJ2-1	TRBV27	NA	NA	CASHGIGQVLFRQFF	TGTGCCAGCCACGGGATAGGGCAGGTTCTTTTCCGGCAGTTCTTC
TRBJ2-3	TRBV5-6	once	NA	CASSFWALRASSTDTQYF	TGTGCCAGCAGCTTTTGGGCGCTGAGGGCTTCTAGCACAGATACGCAGTATTTT
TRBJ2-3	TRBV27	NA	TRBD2	CASSFVGGPVDTQYF	TGTGCCAGCAGTTTTGTGGGAGGGCCGGTGGATACGCAGTATTTT
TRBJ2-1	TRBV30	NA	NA	CAWSGQVRNEQFF	TGTGCCTGGAGTGGCCAGGTCCGCAATGAGCAGTTCTTC
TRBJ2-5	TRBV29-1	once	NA	CSALRGGSETQYF	TGCAGCGCTCTACGCGGAGGGTCTGAGACCCAGTACTTC
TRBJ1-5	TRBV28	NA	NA	CASSSPDFYSNQPQHF	TGTGCCAGCAGTTCCCCAGACTTTTATAGCAATCAGCCCCAGCATTTT